The TCR beta chain under discussion was sequenced for a study of T cell repertoires in cytomegalovirus infection. Study background: Recently described HLA-C-restricted plus well-studied HLA-B-restricted CMV epitopes were used. In public TCR beta signatures, there were indications of both CMV infection and matching HLA type.

Worth noting for this clonotype: The target antigen is unknown.

Study-level findings and limits: The response measured ex vivo was dominated by TCR beta clonotypes (HLA-C-restricted and CMV-specific). Public TCR beta family frequency separated CMV-and-HLA carriers, including in an independent cohort.

Germline values: CDR1 SGHNT, CDR2 YYREEE (reference sequence). Trimming stripped 3 bases from V and 6 bases from J, with 9 bases between. This CDR3 contains 12 residues. TCRdb re-called the reads through MiXCR, storing one row per CDR3 protein. The sample yields about 270,000 distinct CDR3 sequences, 20% to 25% seen once. The receptor comes from a human donor in good health (CMV status not recorded). Some clones in this sample may be carry-over from other donors' samples. This chain joins TRBV5-4 and TRBJ1-1; possibly TRBD1 for D (6 bases). The specimen was cultured PBMCs, collected from culture after CMV antigen stimulation. The CDR3 bases are TGTGCCAGCAGCTCCAGGGGCCCTGAAGCTTTCTTT. It codes for CASSSRGPEAFF.